The 21 T cell receptor beta chains listed next were all sequenced from one sample in a study of cytomegalovirus exposure and HLA in healthy donors. 60 Vbeta and 13 Jbeta primers were used in PCR. Generated by immunoSEQ multiplex PCR, the TCRdb table keeps only in-frame clones and is missing some. This sample yields about 160,000 clones, of which 80% to 90% are seen a single time; more than 2% belongs to the top ten. Sequenced material: PBMCs. These receptors were obtained from a man aged 18 to 30 in good health and CMV-seropositive.

V and J are TRBV7-6 and TRBJ1-1, with 8 bases lining up with TRBD1. Germline assignment: CDR1 SGHVS and CDR2 FNYEAQ. The CDR3 loop spans 13 amino acids. The V and J ends lost 5 bases and 6 bases, in that order; junction bases with no gene match: 5. The CDR3 spells CASSPDRGAEAFF. The CDR3 DNA reads TGTGCCAGCAGCCCCGACAGGGGCGCTGAAGCTTTCTTT.

V gene TRBV6-4 combines with J gene TRBJ1-4; 8 bases are shared with TRBD1. V was pared by 6 bases and J by 8 bases, with 11 bases of the junction left unmatched. Germline V lookup: CDR1 MRHNA, CDR2 SNTAGT. This CDR3 has 15 residues. CDR3 DNA: TGTGCCAGCAGCGTGACAGGGGACGGGCAAGAAAAACTGTTTTTT. Its translation is CASSVTGDGQEKLFF.

The V gene is TRBV12-5, the J gene TRBJ1-1, with D unclear. V shed 2 bases and J shed 0 bases, with 4 bases lying between them. This CDR3 is 13 amino acids long. Germline V CDR1 and CDR2: LGHNT, FRNRAP. CDR3 in amino acids: CASGLPVNTEAFF. The CDR3 bases are TGTGCTAGTGGTTTGCCAGTGAACACTGAAGCTTTCTTT.

The chain combines TRBV10-3 with TRBJ1-6; D perhaps matches TRBD1 (6 bases). With 6 bases removed from V and 10 bases from J, the gap between germline ends came to 16 bases. The length of the CDR3 is 14 residues. The V gene's germline CDR1 is ENHRY and CDR2 SYGVKD. For the CDR3, the DNA is TGTGCCATCAGGGGCAGGGGCACAGAATCACCCCTCCACTTT. This gives the protein CAIRGRGTESPLHF.

V gene TRBV6-1 combines with J gene TRBJ1-1, with D perhaps TRBD1 (5 bases). The V end lost 6 bases, the J end lost 1 base, and 12 bases lay between the germline ends. The CDR3 totals 14 residues. Germline V gene data show CDR1 as MNHNS and CDR2 as SASEGT. The CDR3 coding sequence is TGTGCCAGCAGGCGGGGCGGATCGAACACTGAAGCTTTCTTT. Translation: CASRRGGSNTEAFF.

This clone came up a few times. This chain links TRBV4-3 with TRBJ2-3, with 8 bases identical to TRBD2. The CDR3 spans 17 residues. V trimming: 1 base; J trimming: 6 bases; junction bases outside the gene matches: 12. Looked up from germline, CDR1 is LGHNA and CDR2 is YSLEER. CDR3 region: CASSQAVAGGVVDTQYF. The CDR3 coding sequence is TGCGCCAGCAGCCAAGCTGTGGCGGGGGGTGTGGTGGATACGCAGTATTTT.

V is TRBV6-1 and J is TRBJ2-2; D gene ambiguous. Germline V gene lookup returns CDR1 MNHNS and CDR2 SASEGT. The CDR3 contains 14 residues. The ends were cut back, 6 bases at V and 1 base at J, with 9 bases in the middle. CDR3 amino acids: CASSRDLNTGELFF. The CDR3 nucleotides read TGTGCCAGCAGCCGTGACTTGAACACCGGGGAGCTGTTTTTT.

The chain has TRBV5-1 and TRBJ2-3, with D possibly TRBD2 on 6 matching bases. V was pared by 1 base and J by 4 bases, with 16 bases between. CDR3 length equals 16 residues. Germline loops: CDR1 SGHRS, CDR2 YFSETQ. Written as DNA, the CDR3 is TGCGCCAGCAGCTTGACGGGCGGGGTATCGGCAGATACGCAGTATTTT. It codes for CASSLTGGVSADTQYF.

This sequence joins TRBV7-6 and TRBJ2-7, with 10 bases that match TRBD2. From germline, CDR1 is SGHVS and CDR2 FNYEAQ. The CDR3 has 15 residues. With 5 bases clipped from V and 0 bases from J, the junction kept 4 bases outside the gene matches. CDR3 sequence: CASSPGLADSYEQYF. The CDR3 coding sequence is TGTGCCAGCAGCCCCGGACTAGCGGACTCCTACGAGCAGTACTTC.

The V and J genes are TRBV6-5 and TRBJ1-1, with D unresolved. The CDR3 consists of 12 residues. V was pared by 6 bases and J by 1 base, with 6 bases between. CDR1 is MNHEY and CDR2 is SVGAGI in the germline V gene. CDR3 sequence reads: CASRQPNTEAFF. Here the CDR3 DNA reads TGTGCCAGCAGACAGCCGAACACTGAAGCTTTCTTT.

This chain uses TRBV10-3 with TRBJ1-2; 7 nucleotides line up with TRBD1. The length of the CDR3 is 13 residues. Germline V gene data show CDR1 as ENHRY and CDR2 as SYGVKD. The trim removed 6 bases at V and 6 bases at J, leaving 7 bases unmatched. The CDR3 nucleotides are TGTGCCATCAGAGGACAGGAAGGGGATGGCTACACCTTC. Protein sequence: CAIRGQEGDGYTF.

The chain recombines TRBV15 with TRBJ2-3; D is perhaps TRBD2 (6 bases). Germline CDR1 reads LNHNV; CDR2 reads YYDKDF (reference sequence). The CDR3 spans 14 residues. V lost 9 bases and J 4 bases, leaving 17 bases between the germline ends. The CDR3 nucleotides are TGTGCCACTAGGGCGGGCACGGGGGCAGATACGCAGTATTTT. Translated, it gives CATRAGTGADTQYF.

This clone appeared a few times. This chain uses TRBV7-6 with TRBJ1-4; D uncertain. Trimming took off 5 bases at V and 8 bases at J, with 15 bases between the two ends. From germline, CDR1 is SGHVS and CDR2 FNYEAQ. This CDR3 has 14 amino acids. CDR3 residues: CASSPEAGGEKLFF. The CDR3 bases are TGTGCCAGCAGCCCCGAGGCTGGCGGAGAAAAACTGTTTTTT.

This chain uses TRBV16 with TRBJ1-4; 7 bases are shared with TRBD1. Germline V gene lookup returns CDR1 KGHSY and CDR2 FQNENV. V was clipped by 2 bases and J by 8 bases; unmatched bases: 5. The CDR3 runs 14 residues. CDR3 nucleotide sequence: TGTGCCAGCAGCCAAGGGCAGGGGGGAGAAAAACTGTTTTTT. Translated: CASSQGQGGEKLFF.

DNA of the CDR3: TGTGCCAGCAGCCTACAGGTGGTCATGGGCGACACCGGGGAGCTGTTTTTT. Translated: CASSLQVVMGDTGELFF. The chain uses TRBV5-8 and TRBJ2-2; possibly TRBD1 for D (5 bases). Per the germline V gene, CDR1 is SGHTS and CDR2 is YDEGEE. V lost 4 bases, J lost 3 bases, and 19 bases lay in between. This CDR3 region has 17 residues.

This clone has more than one count but fewer than ten. The V call is TRBV5-4, the J call TRBJ2-7, with 9 bases that match TRBD1. Germline CDR1 is SGHNT and CDR2 is YYREEE (reference sequence). Trimming took 2 bases from V and 3 from J; bases not matched to a gene: 6. This CDR3 is 15 amino acids long. The CDR3 bases are TGTGCCAGCAGCTTAATGGGACAGGGTTTCTACGAGCAGTACTTC. Its protein is CASSLMGQGFYEQYF.

The genes are TRBV7-3 and TRBJ2-3, with D possibly being TRBD2 (6 bases). CDR3 length equals 14 residues. V was trimmed by 4 bases and J by 2 bases, leaving 10 bases between them. CDR1 is SGHTA, CDR2 FQGTGA, per germline. The CDR3 here is CASSSRGYTDTQYF. As DNA, the CDR3 is TGTGCCAGCAGCTCACGGGGGTACACAGATACGCAGTATTTT.

This clone was picked up one time. The CDR3: CASSLAGARDGYTF. CDR3 DNA: TGTGCCAGCAGCTTAGCGGGGGCTAGGGATGGCTACACCTTC. The chain recombines TRBV7-2 with TRBJ1-2, with D possibly TRBD1 on 6 matching bases. Trimming stripped 0 bases from V and 6 bases from J, with 11 bases between. CDR3 length equals 14 residues. Germline V lookup: CDR1 SGHTA, CDR2 FQGNSA.

For this clone: The junction and the germline gene differ at one end; a read error may be behind it. CDR3 nucleotide sequence: TGTGCTAGCAGCCCAACGGGGGGAGAGACCCAGTACTTC. Translation: CASSPTGGETQYF. The V call is TRBV7-7, the J call TRBJ2-5; TRBD2 aligns across 7 bases. The CDR3 runs 13 residues. The germline V gene has CDR1 SSHAT and CDR2 FNYEAQ (reference sequence).

This clone was seen a single time. The gene calls are TRBV5-1 and TRBJ2-7; TRBD2 is a possible D gene (5 bases). V was trimmed by 4 bases and J by 3 bases, leaving 11 bases between them. The CDR3 loop spans 13 amino acids. Germline V gene lookup returns CDR1 SGHRS and CDR2 YFSETQ. DNA of the CDR3: TGCGCCAGCAGCGTAGGACTTTTCTACGAGCAGTACTTC. Translation gives CASSVGLFYEQYF. The entire variable domain, with the rest obtained from reference TRBV5-1 and TRBJ2-7, is as follows: KAGVTQTPRYLIKTRGQQVTLSCSPISGHRSVSWYQQTPGQGLQFLFEYFSETQRNKGNFPGRFSGRQFSNSRSEMNVSTLELGDSALYLCASSVGLFYEQYFGPGTRLTVT.

The chain is built from TRBV5-4 and TRBJ1-2; 7 bases line up with TRBD1. CDR1 and CDR2 from the germline V gene are SGHNT and YYREEE (reference sequence). Trimming took 4 bases from V and 2 from J; bases not matched to a gene: 8. The CDR3 consists of 15 residues. CDR3 DNA: TGTGCCAGCAGCCCCCGCGAAGGGGGCAACTATGGCTACACCTTC. This encodes CASSPREGGNYGYTF. Complete variable domain (other parts from reference TRBV5-4 and TRBJ1-2): ETGVTQSPTHLIKTRGQQVTLRCSSQSGHNTVSWYQQALGQGPQFIFQYYREEENGRGNFPPRFSGLQFPNYSSELNVNALELDDSALYLCASSPREGGNYGYTFGSGTRLTVV.